Included here is one TCR beta chain sequence, with context. CDR1 is SGHAT and CDR2 is FQDESV in the germline V gene (reference sequence). This CDR3 is 14 amino acids long. Unmatched junction bases numbered 4, after V lost 3 bases and J lost 7 bases. This sample was included in a study of technical replicates of blood from a few donors. Generated by immunoSEQ multiplex PCR, the TCRdb table keeps only in-frame clones and is missing some. The profile shows around 58,000 clones, roughly 89% of them singletons. The clonotype comes from a human donor in good health. Some clones in this sample may be carry-over from other donors' samples. V is TRBV11-1 and J is TRBJ2-1, with 9 positions matching TRBD2. Sequenced input: PBMCs. In DNA form, the CDR3 reads TGTGCCAGCAGCTTGGCTAGCGGGATAAATGAGCAGTTCTTC. Its translation is CASSLASGINEQFF.